Following are 30 T cell receptor beta chains from one sample sequenced in a study of T cells in Graves' hyperthyroidism and ophthalmopathy. RNA transcripts served as the template for amplifying TCR beta CDR3 regions. The study used the HTBI primer set for a first-round RT-PCR of the TCR CDR3. TCRdb re-analysed the multiplex PCR reads in MiXCR, keeping a single row per CDR3 protein. Here the sample spans 330,000 or so distinct CDR3 sequences, roughly 19% being singletons. Sequencing used blood. These receptors were collected from a man aged 50 to 60 with Graves' ophthalmopathy.

In this sample, this clonotype turned up a few times. This chain connects TRBV3-1 to TRBJ1-2, with D perhaps TRBD1 (5 bases). The CDR3 runs to 13 residues. V gave up 4 bases and J gave up 4 bases, with 10 bases separating them. Per germline, CDR1 LGHDT and CDR2 YNNKEL (reference sequence). CDR3 sequence reads: CASSLDSAYGYTF. The CDR3 DNA is TGTGCCAGCAGCCTTGACAGCGCCTATGGCTACACCTTC.

This clonotype was counted only a few times. The chain carries TRBV28 and TRBJ2-7, with 10 bases lining up with TRBD2. The trim removed 7 bases at V and 6 bases at J, leaving 12 bases unmatched. The germline gives CDR1 MDHEN, CDR2 SYDVKM. This CDR3 region has 15 residues. CDR3: CASKLEAGGPLEQYF. In DNA form, the CDR3 reads TGTGCCAGCAAATTAGAAGCGGGAGGGCCTCTCGAGCAGTACTTC. The full variable domain, with the rest looked up from reference TRBV28 and TRBJ2-7, is DVKVTQSSRYLVKRTGEKVFLECVQDMDHENMFWYRQDPGLGLRLIYFSYDVKMKEKGDIPEGYSVSREKKERFSLILESASTNQTSMYLCASKLEAGGPLEQYFGPGTRLTVT.

The gene calls are TRBV7-8 and TRBJ2-1; TRBD1 aligns across 7 bases. This CDR3 spans 15 amino acids. J was trimmed by 4 bases and V by 2 bases; bases with no gene match: 5. Germline values: CDR1 SGHVS, CDR2 FQNEAQ. CDR3 nucleotide sequence: TGTGCCAGCAGCTTATCCGGGACAGTATACAATGAGCAGTTCTTC. As protein: CASSLSGTVYNEQFF.

This clonotype was counted a few times. The chain links TRBV29-1 to TRBJ2-1, with TRBD1 identical over 10 bases. This CDR3 has 14 amino acids. Looked up from germline, CDR1 is SQVTM and CDR2 is ANQGSEA. V lost 6 bases and J lost 10; bases outside the gene matches: 12. CDR3 in DNA: TGCAGCGTACTTGGGACAGGGGACTTAGACGAGCAGTTCTTC. Translation gives CSVLGTGDLDEQFF.

The rearrangement links TRBV7-8 to TRBJ2-1; TRBD1 or TRBD2 may be the D gene (6 bases each). Looked up from germline, CDR1 is SGHVS and CDR2 is FQNEAQ. The CDR3 has 15 amino acids. V lost 5 bases and J 8 bases, leaving 19 bases between the germline ends. This CDR3 is CASSPRPTGGDEQFF. CDR3 DNA sequence: TGTGCCAGCAGCCCGAGACCGACAGGAGGGGATGAGCAGTTCTTC.

V usage is TRBV5-1 and J usage is TRBJ1-6, with a possible D match to TRBD1 (5 bases). CDR3 size: 14 residues. Trimming removed 4 bases at V and 7 bases at J, with 12 bases between. Germline V gene data show CDR1 as SGHRS and CDR2 as YFSETQ. CDR3 sequence: CASSVSGGNSPLHF. As DNA, the CDR3 is TGCGCCAGCAGCGTGAGTGGGGGGAATTCACCCCTCCACTTT.

The chain couples TRBV9 to TRBJ2-7; D is uncertain. The CDR3 spans 15 residues. Germline CDR1 is SGDLS and CDR2 is YYNGEE. Trimming shortened V by 3 bases and J by 2 bases, and 15 bases separated the two germline ends. The CDR3 reads CASSEDPDSPYEQYF. The CDR3 nucleotides are TGTGCCAGCAGCGAGGACCCTGACTCTCCCTACGAGCAGTACTTC.

V usage is TRBV5-4 and J usage is TRBJ2-7; D is perhaps TRBD2 (5 bases). Trimming took off 1 base at V and 5 bases at J, with 13 bases between the two ends. The CDR3 is made up of 14 amino acids. Germline loops: CDR1 SGHNT, CDR2 YYREEE (reference sequence). This chain's CDR3 is CASSLSGSRHEQYF. DNA for the CDR3: TGTGCCAGCAGCTTGTCGGGGTCGCGGCACGAGCAGTACTTC. The full variable domain, in which reference TRBV5-4 and TRBJ2-7 provide the parts outside the CDR3, is ETGVTQSPTHLIKTRGQQVTLRCSSQSGHNTVSWYQQALGQGPQFIFQYYREEENGRGNFPPRFSGLQFPNYSSELNVNALELDDSALYLCASSLSGSRHEQYFGPGTRLTVT.

This clonotype showed up many times. This chain links TRBV29-1 with TRBJ2-5; 12 bases fit TRBD2. Trimming removed 5 bases from V and 5 bases from J; junction bases left unmatched: 12. This CDR3 comprises 16 residues. Germline CDR1 and CDR2: SQVTM and ANQGSEA. CDR3 in amino acids: CSVTIPGTSGSETQYF. CDR3 nucleotides: TGCAGCGTTACAATCCCCGGGACTAGCGGGTCGGAGACCCAGTACTTC.

There are a few counts of this clonotype. The V call is TRBV16, the J call TRBJ2-7; 11 nucleotides agree with TRBD1. Germline CDR1 is KGHSY and CDR2 is FQNENV. V dropped 3 bases and J dropped 3; count of bases not matched to a gene: 1. This CDR3 is 14 amino acids long. The CDR3 reads CASSHGTGGYEQYF. The CDR3 DNA is TGTGCCAGCAGCCACGGGACAGGGGGCTACGAGCAGTACTTC.

The chain carries TRBV5-1 and TRBJ2-3; 12 bases are shared with TRBD2. This CDR3 region has 15 residues. The ends lost 5 bases at V and 3 bases at J; junction bases unmatched: 4. From germline, CDR1 is SGHRS and CDR2 YFSETQ. CDR3 residues: CASRAGTSGTDTQYF. The CDR3 DNA follows: TGCGCCAGCAGGGCCGGGACTAGCGGGACAGATACGCAGTATTTT.

The chain carries TRBV6-2 or TRBV6-3 and TRBJ2-7; D may be TRBD2 (6 bases). V shed 2 bases and J shed 0 bases, with 23 bases lying between them. CDR3 length: 19 amino acids. CDR1 is MNHEY, CDR2 SVGEGT, per germline. CDR3 coding DNA: TGTGCCAGCAGTTACCCTTCACGAGGGCCGGAGGGCCCCTCCTACGAGCAGTACTTC. It codes for CASSYPSRGPEGPSYEQYF.

This clonotype was detected a few times. This chain connects TRBV28 to TRBJ1-5, with 7 bases fitting TRBD1. Germline loops: CDR1 MDHEN, CDR2 SYDVKM. V shed 5 bases, J shed 9 bases, and the junction held 10 bases outside the gene matches. This CDR3 has 14 amino acids. This chain's CDR3 is CASSPTGQIRPQHF. CDR3 DNA sequence: TGTGCCAGCAGTCCAACGGGACAGATCCGGCCCCAGCATTTT.

The CDR3 region has the DNA TGTGCCAGCAGTTTTTCCGGTGCTAATGAAAAACTGTTTTTT. Translating it yields CASSFSGANEKLFF. J is TRBJ1-4 and V is TRBV28; no clear D gene. V lost 3 bases to trimming and J lost 3 bases, with 8 bases between them. Per germline, CDR1 MDHEN and CDR2 SYDVKM. The CDR3 contains 14 residues.

This clonotype was found many times. The V gene is TRBV30, the J gene TRBJ1-3; no reliable D call. This CDR3 has 12 residues. Germline assignment: CDR1 GTSNPN and CDR2 SVGIG (reference sequence). V was cut by 0 bases and J by 4 bases, with 4 bases left in between. The CDR3 region has the DNA TGTGCCTGGAGTGTAGGGGGAAACACCATATATTTT. This codes for CAWSVGGNTIYF.

The chain joins TRBV7-8 to TRBJ2-1; 10 nucleotides line up with TRBD2. Trimming at V came to 3 bases and at J to 8 bases, leaving 13 bases not matched to a gene. Germline CDR1 SGHVS, CDR2 FQNEAQ. This CDR3 is 17 amino acids long. This chain's CDR3 is CASSFLPPASGSYEQFF. The CDR3 DNA sequence: TGTGCCAGCAGCTTTCTTCCCCCGGCTAGCGGGAGTTATGAGCAGTTCTTC.

Ten or more counts support this clonotype. V usage is TRBV3-1 and J usage is TRBJ2-3, with TRBD2 matching 7 bases. J gave up 4 bases and V 4 bases, and 8 bases lay outside the gene matches. The CDR3 is 15 amino acids. Per the germline V gene, CDR1 is LGHDT and CDR2 is YNNKEL (reference sequence). The CDR3 here is CASSPTGGGADTQYF. In DNA form, the CDR3 reads TGTGCCAGCAGCCCGACGGGAGGCGGTGCAGATACGCAGTATTTT.

In its sample, this clonotype was seen a few times. The chain is built from TRBV28 and TRBJ1-6; D uncertain. Germline V lookup: CDR1 MDHEN, CDR2 SYDVKM. Trimming took off 2 bases at V and 7 bases at J, with 18 bases between the two ends. The CDR3 has 17 amino acids. CDR3 sequence reads: CASSLRPTGRLNSPLHF. CDR3 sequence (DNA): TGTGCCAGCAGTTTAAGACCGACCGGGAGGCTAAATTCACCCCTCCACTTT.

The chain is built from TRBV24-1 and TRBJ1-2; 9 nucleotides line up with TRBD1. The CDR3 is 13 residues long. Looked up from germline, CDR1 is KGHDR and CDR2 is SFDVKD. The V and J ends lost 5 bases and 8 bases, in that order; junction bases with no gene match: 5. The CDR3 bases are TGTGCCACCAGTGTGGGGGACAGGGACGGCTACACCTTC. The encoded protein is CATSVGDRDGYTF.

A few counts support this clonotype. The chain carries TRBV12-3 or TRBV12-4 and TRBJ1-5; TRBD1 aligns across 11 bases. This CDR3 has 20 amino acids. J lost 1 base, V lost 7 bases, and 18 bases had no gene match. This CDR3 is CASILGAADRGRMSNQPQHF. Written as DNA, the CDR3 is TGTGCCAGCATCTTAGGGGCCGCGGACAGGGGGCGCATGAGCAATCAGCCCCAGCATTTT.

The V gene is TRBV28, the J gene TRBJ1-4; D is perhaps TRBD1 (6 bases). V dropped 3 bases and J dropped 8 bases, with 13 bases sitting between them. CDR1 is MDHEN, CDR2 SYDVKM, per germline. CDR3 length: 14 amino acids. This CDR3 reads CASSLVGGTEKLFF. The CDR3 bases are TGTGCCAGCAGTTTGGTCGGGGGCACGGAAAAACTGTTTTTT.

As regards this clonotype: A much larger clone is a single base away; this may be a read error. Given the absence of the conserved phenylalanine or tryptophan at the CDR3 end, a read error is likely. The chain recombines TRBV11-2 with TRBJ2-7; a possible D gene is TRBD2 (5 bases). The ends were cut back, 6 bases at V and 6 bases at J, with 18 bases in the middle. Germline V gene sequence: CDR1 SGHAT, CDR2 FQNNGV. The CDR3 contains 14 residues. The CDR3 loop is CASRPGSGLGEQYS. DNA of the CDR3: TGTGCCAGCAGGCCGGGGAGCGGACTCGGCGAGCAGTACTCC.

The table lists this clonotype with a few counts. The chain combines TRBV9 with TRBJ2-1; 8 positions agree with TRBD2. CDR3 length: 16 amino acids. Germline CDR1 reads SGDLS; CDR2 reads YYNGEE. The V and J ends lost 4 bases and 4 bases, in that order; junction bases with no gene match: 10. CDR3 coding DNA: TGTGCCAGCAGCTCTCTAGCGGGCGGAGTTTACAATGAGCAGTTCTTC. Translated, it gives CASSSLAGGVYNEQFF.

This clonotype was counted at least ten times. This chain connects TRBV20-1 to TRBJ2-7, with D hard to call. The V gene lost 3 bases and the J gene lost 3 bases, with 0 bases spanning the gap. The CDR3 consists of 9 residues. CDR1 and CDR2 from the germline V gene are DFQATT and SNEGSKA (reference sequence). The CDR3 reads CSASYEQYF. CDR3 nucleotides: TGCAGTGCTAGCTACGAGCAGTACTTC.

This clonotype has a count of ten or more. V and J are TRBV6-1 and TRBJ1-1; D remains unclear. CDR1 and CDR2 (germline): MNHNS, SASEGT. Trimming removed 7 bases from V and 5 bases from J, with 11 bases in between. There are 12 residues in the CDR3. The CDR3 here is CASTRAATEAFF. In DNA form, the CDR3 reads TGTGCCAGCACCCGAGCAGCAACTGAAGCTTTCTTT.

CDR3 residues: CASSPTTGSGNTIYF. CDR3 DNA sequence: TGCGCCAGCAGCCCTACGACAGGGTCTGGAAACACCATATATTTT. This chain links TRBV5-1 with TRBJ1-3, with 7 positions matching TRBD1. The V gene end was trimmed by 4 bases and the J gene end by 1 base; junction bases not matched to a gene: 5. Germline values: CDR1 SGHRS, CDR2 YFSETQ. This CDR3 is 15 amino acids long.

This clonotype was seen a handful of times. The V gene is TRBV15, the J gene TRBJ1-4; the D is unclear. This CDR3 has 16 amino acids. Germline V gene sequence: CDR1 LNHNV, CDR2 YYDKDF (reference sequence). V lost 0 bases to trimming and J lost 8 bases, with 16 bases between them. The CDR3 spells CATSRDRVEAREKLFF. CDR3 coding DNA: TGTGCCACCAGCAGAGATCGGGTGGAAGCTAGGGAAAAACTGTTTTTT.

This clonotype was recorded at least ten times. The chain combines TRBV6-5 with TRBJ2-5; 13 bases fit TRBD2. The CDR3 covers 16 residues. CDR1 and CDR2 from the germline V gene are MNHEY and SVGAGI. After removal of 0 bases from V and 5 bases from J, the junction contained 3 bases not matched to a gene. CDR3 sequence (DNA): TGTGCCAGCAGTTACTCCGGGACTAGCGGGGAGGAGACCCAGTACTTC. Translation gives CASSYSGTSGEETQYF.

At least ten counts were recorded for this clonotype. The chain employs TRBV10-3 and TRBJ2-7; the match to TRBD1 covers 7 bases. The length of the CDR3 is 15 residues. Germline CDR1 reads ENHRY; CDR2 reads SYGVKD. V shed 5 bases, J shed 0 bases, and the junction held 7 bases outside the gene matches. The CDR3 spells CAISPGQLTSYEQYF. In DNA form, the CDR3 reads TGTGCCATCAGTCCGGGACAGCTAACCTCCTACGAGCAGTACTTC.

In this sample, this clonotype turned up a few times. The chain couples TRBV20-1 to TRBJ1-3; TRBD1 agrees at 8 bases. Per germline, CDR1 DFQATT and CDR2 SNEGSKA (reference sequence). Germline trimming cut 6 bases from V and 2 bases from J; bases unmatched to any gene: 3. The CDR3 runs to 13 residues. CDR3: CSAEQGAGNTIYF. The CDR3 DNA reads as TGCAGTGCCGAACAGGGGGCTGGAAACACCATATATTTT.